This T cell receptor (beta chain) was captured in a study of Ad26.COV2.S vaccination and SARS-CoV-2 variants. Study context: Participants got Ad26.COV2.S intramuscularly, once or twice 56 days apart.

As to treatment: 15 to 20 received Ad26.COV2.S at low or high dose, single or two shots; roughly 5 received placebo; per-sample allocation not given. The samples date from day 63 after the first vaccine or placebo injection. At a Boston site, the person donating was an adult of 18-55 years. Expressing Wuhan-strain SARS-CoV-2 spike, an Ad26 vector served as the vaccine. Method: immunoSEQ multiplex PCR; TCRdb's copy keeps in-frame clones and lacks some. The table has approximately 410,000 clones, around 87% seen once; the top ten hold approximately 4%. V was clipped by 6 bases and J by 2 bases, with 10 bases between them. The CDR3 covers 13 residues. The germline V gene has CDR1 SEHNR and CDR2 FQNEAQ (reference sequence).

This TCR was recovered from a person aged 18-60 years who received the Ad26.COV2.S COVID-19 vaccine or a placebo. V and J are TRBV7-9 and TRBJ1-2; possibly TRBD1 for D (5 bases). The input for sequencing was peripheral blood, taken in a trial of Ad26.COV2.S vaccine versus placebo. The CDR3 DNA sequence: TGTGCCAGCAGACCAGCAGGGAACTATGGCTACACCTTC. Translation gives CASRPAGNYGYTF.